This paragraph covers one T cell receptor (beta chain) sequence. CD8+ and CD4+ T cells from blood underwent TCR beta sequencing. The data stem from a study of CD8 T cells in Susac syndrome. Germline lookup yields CDR1 SQVTM and CDR2 ANQGSEA. V was pared by 6 bases and J by 4 bases, with 3 bases of the junction left unmatched. The CDR3 sequence is 11 residues long. Reverse transcription of about 0.45 to 1 ug RNA was carried out with random hexamers. A multiplex approach, immunoSEQ multiplex PCR, amplified TCR beta CDR3 across 54 Vbeta and 13 Jbeta. TCRdb reprocessed the immunoSEQ multiplex PCR reads via MiXCR and lists one record per CDR3 protein. The sample holds some 150,000 distinct CDR3 sequences; 94% are singletons and the top ten take approximately 0.09%.

The receptor was derived from a human donor in good health. Material: CD4+ T cells from PBMCs. The V call is TRBV29-1, the J call TRBJ2-7; 7 bases map to TRBD2. Here the CDR3 reads CSVGGRYEQYF. The CDR3 DNA sequence: TGCAGCGTGGGAGGGAGGTACGAGCAGTACTTC.